This note documents a single T cell receptor (beta chain) sequence. This sample is drawn from a study of blood T cell repertoires in COVID-19. The repertoire was sequenced with immunoSEQ multiplex PCR; TCRdb's copy has only in-frame clones and lacks some. The sample lists about 90,000 clones, approximately 80% occurring once. The clonotype comes from a human donor in a cohort sampled during active COVID-19. The sample consisted of peripheral blood.

The CDR3 here is CASRVARNTIYF. The DNA of the CDR3 is TGTGCCAGCAGAGTGGCAAGAAACACCATATATTTT. The chain joins TRBV28 to TRBJ1-3; no definite D call. The germline V and J ends were trimmed by 6 bases and 5 bases, with 8 bases remaining between them. Germline CDR1 reads MDHEN; CDR2 reads SYDVKM. The length of the CDR3 is 12 residues.